The 21 T cell receptor beta chains given below trace back to one sample, sequenced in a study of cytomegalovirus exposure and HLA in healthy donors. Libraries were prepared by immunoSEQ multiplex PCR; TCRdb keeps only in-frame clonotypes and omits some of them. The sample shows about 160,000 clones, 89% of them seen only once. Sequenced sample: PBMCs. These receptors all come from a young man in good health and CMV-seropositive.

The chain uses TRBV4-1 and TRBJ2-3; 10 bases agree with TRBD2. The CDR3 consists of 18 residues. Germline V lookup: CDR1 MGHRA, CDR2 YSYEKL. V lost 1 base, J lost 5 bases, and 12 bases stayed unmatched. The CDR3 sequence: CASSQVGALAGERDTQYF. Written as DNA, the CDR3 is TGCGCCAGCAGCCAAGTTGGTGCTCTAGCGGGAGAAAGAGATACGCAGTATTTT.

This chain links TRBV6-1 with TRBJ2-7, with 15 bases matching TRBD2. Per germline, CDR1 MNHNS and CDR2 SASEGT. The CDR3 runs 15 residues. V shed 2 bases, J shed 11 bases, and the junction held 7 bases outside the gene matches. CDR3 protein: CASSEQGLAGGVEYF. CDR3 in DNA: TGTGCCAGCAGTGAACAAGGACTAGCGGGAGGGGTCGAGTACTTC.

V is TRBV7-2 and J is TRBJ2-1; 8 bases line up with TRBD2. The CDR3 runs 15 residues. V was clipped by 6 bases and J by 0 bases; unmatched bases: 4. Per the germline V gene, CDR1 is SGHTA and CDR2 is FQGNSA. The CDR3 DNA is TGTGCCAGCAGGCAGCGGGAGAACTCCTACAATGAGCAGTTCTTC. This gives the protein CASRQRENSYNEQFF.

The chain joins TRBV23-1 to TRBJ2-2; 8 nucleotides match TRBD1. TRBV23-1 is an open reading frame whose function is uncertain. The CDR3 length is 17 residues. V was clipped by 0 bases and J by 2 bases; unmatched bases: 5. The CDR3 sequence is CASSQSLDRANTGELFF. CDR3 DNA sequence: TGCGCCAGCAGTCAATCGCTGGACAGGGCTAACACCGGGGAGCTGTTTTTT.

The chain employs TRBV29-1 and TRBJ2-7; perhaps TRBD2 as D (6 bases). Trimming stripped 4 bases from V and 7 bases from J, with 14 bases between. Per the germline V gene, CDR1 is SQVTM and CDR2 is ANQGSEA. This CDR3 contains 12 residues. The chain's CDR3 is CSVVASAGEQYF. The CDR3 DNA is TGCAGCGTTGTCGCCTCGGCGGGGGAGCAGTACTTC.

V and J are TRBV28 and TRBJ2-1; TRBD2 matches 7 bases. The CDR3 is made up of 15 amino acids. CDR1 is MDHEN, CDR2 SYDVKM, per germline. The V gene end was trimmed by 7 bases and the J gene end by 3 bases; junction bases not matched to a gene: 9. The CDR3 here is CASIPPQRGYNEQFF. CDR3 sequence (DNA): TGTGCCAGCATCCCCCCCCAGCGGGGCTACAATGAGCAGTTCTTC.

This clone came up once. The chain employs TRBV29-1 and TRBJ2-7; TRBD1 might be the D (5 bases). The CDR3 is 12 residues long. Germline CDR1 SQVTM, CDR2 ANQGSEA. The V end lost 4 bases, the J end lost 4 bases, and 11 bases lay between the germline ends. CDR3 nucleotide sequence: TGCAGCGTTGTAGGGTCAGGGTACGAGCAGTACTTC. Protein: CSVVGSGYEQYF.

V and J are TRBV11-2 and TRBJ2-5, with D possibly being TRBD2 (6 bases). The CDR3 length is 15 residues. V lost 8 bases and J 2 bases, leaving 18 bases between the germline ends. Germline assignment: CDR1 SGHAT and CDR2 FQNNGV. DNA for the CDR3: TGTGCCAGCTCGGTGGGGGGTACTTTACAAGAGACCCAGTACTTC. This translates into CASSVGGTLQETQYF.

The CDR3 loop reads CASSPIAGGLSNEQFF. The DNA for the CDR3 is TGTGCCAGCAGCCCAATAGCGGGAGGGCTATCGAATGAGCAGTTCTTC. The chain has TRBV4-2 and TRBJ2-1; 11 nucleotides match TRBD2. The J segment lost 7 bases and the V segment lost 4 bases, leaving 9 bases of the junction unmatched. The CDR3 length is 16 residues. Germline-derived CDR1 and CDR2 are LGHNA and YNFKEQ.

The chain uses TRBV25-1 and TRBJ1-2; 8 bases fit TRBD1. Germline-derived CDR1 and CDR2 are MGHDK and SYGVNS. V shed 1 base and J 5 bases; nucleotides not matched to a gene: 6. This CDR3 is built from 15 residues. CDR3 in DNA: TGTGCCAGCAGTGAATGGGAACAGGGGGATTATGGCTACACCTTC. This encodes CASSEWEQGDYGYTF.

V and J are TRBV4-1 and TRBJ2-2, with 7 bases fitting TRBD1. The germline gives CDR1 MGHRA, CDR2 YSYEKL. The CDR3 is made up of 17 amino acids. Germline trimming cut 0 bases from V and 1 base from J; bases unmatched to any gene: 5. The CDR3 is CASSQESRGLNTGELFF. The CDR3 coding sequence is TGCGCCAGCAGCCAAGAGTCCAGGGGGTTGAACACCGGGGAGCTGTTTTTT.

This sequence joins TRBV7-9 and TRBJ2-7, with 9 bases aligning to TRBD1. V shed 5 bases and J 5 bases; nucleotides not matched to a gene: 13. The CDR3 runs 16 residues. CDR1 is SEHNR, CDR2 FQNEAQ, per germline (reference sequence). The CDR3 reads CASSPRATGGLDEQYF. The CDR3 DNA is TGTGCCAGCAGCCCAAGAGCCACAGGGGGCTTAGACGAGCAGTACTTC.

The genes are TRBV7-9 and TRBJ2-3; 8 nucleotides match TRBD2. V trimming: 9 bases; J trimming: 5 bases; junction bases outside the gene matches: 7. CDR3 length equals 13 residues. Germline V gives CDR1 SEHNR, CDR2 FQNEAQ (reference sequence). This CDR3 is CASFGLAGDTQYF. For the CDR3, the DNA is TGTGCCAGTTTTGGTCTAGCGGGAGATACGCAGTATTTT.

The V gene is TRBV9, the J gene TRBJ2-7; D perhaps matches TRBD1 (6 bases). The CDR3 spans 15 residues. Germline lookup yields CDR1 SGDLS and CDR2 YYNGEE. Trimming left V 0 bases short and J 0 bases short, with 10 bases between. The CDR3 DNA reads as TGTGCCAGCAGCGTAGGACAGGCCATCTCCTACGAGCAGTACTTC. It translates to CASSVGQAISYEQYF.

Only a few counts were recorded for this clone. The rearrangement joins TRBV7-9 to TRBJ2-1; weak D call: TRBD1 (5 bases). Germline V gene data show CDR1 as SEHNR and CDR2 as FQNEAQ (reference sequence). The CDR3 runs to 13 residues. Trimming shortened V by 5 bases and J by 6 bases, and 11 bases separated the two germline ends. CDR3 DNA sequence: TGTGCCAGCAGCCTTGGGGCGGCCAATGAGCAGTTCTTC. Amino acids: CASSLGAANEQFF.

This clone has more than one count but fewer than ten. The gene calls are TRBV6-1 and TRBJ1-3; 8 bases are shared with TRBD1. This CDR3 region has 15 residues. Germline CDR1 MNHNS, CDR2 SASEGT. Trimming cost V 4 bases and J 0 bases; bases outside gene matches: 2. CDR3 sequence: CASSADRGSGNTIYF. CDR3 DNA: TGTGCCAGCAGTGCCGACAGGGGCTCTGGAAACACCATATATTTT.

This clone showed up just once. The chain couples TRBV28 to TRBJ1-1; 7 bases agree with TRBD1. This CDR3 region has 15 residues. V gave up 3 bases and J gave up 0 bases; unmatched junction bases: 4. Germline values: CDR1 MDHEN, CDR2 SYDVKM. CDR3 bases: TGTGCCAGCAGTTTCGGGACAGTAATGAACACTGAAGCTTTCTTT. Amino acid sequence: CASSFGTVMNTEAFF.

The V and J genes are TRBV7-2 and TRBJ2-7; 7 bases map to TRBD1. The length of the CDR3 is 14 residues. With 5 bases clipped from V and 0 bases from J, the junction kept 4 bases outside the gene matches. Per the germline V gene, CDR1 is SGHTA and CDR2 is FQGNSA. CDR3 sequence (DNA): TGTGCCAGCAGCAGGGCAGGGGGCTCCTACGAGCAGTACTTC. Translation: CASSRAGGSYEQYF.

This clone was picked up one time. This sequence joins TRBV27 and TRBJ2-3; TRBD2 matches 15 bases. Trimming cost V 0 bases and J 4 bases; bases outside gene matches: 11. This CDR3 contains 20 residues. CDR1 and CDR2 (germline): MNHEY, SMNVEV (reference sequence). CDR3 loop: CASSLSGFMGLAGGSDTQYF. CDR3 nucleotides: TGTGCCAGCAGTTTATCGGGCTTTATGGGACTAGCGGGAGGATCAGATACGCAGTATTTT.

The chain recombines TRBV28 with TRBJ1-2; 8 bases are shared with TRBD1. Unmatched junction bases numbered 9, after V lost 5 bases and J lost 4 bases. Germline lookup yields CDR1 MDHEN and CDR2 SYDVKM. This CDR3 has 15 residues. The CDR3 region has the DNA TGTGCCAGCAGTACCCGGGACAGGCTATCCTATGGCTACACCTTC. Translation: CASSTRDRLSYGYTF.

The chain has TRBV4-1 and TRBJ1-1; D unresolved. This CDR3 region has 14 residues. V lost 1 base to trimming and J lost 2 bases, with 8 bases between them. Germline V gene data show CDR1 as MGHRA and CDR2 as YSYEKL. CDR3 bases: TGCGCCAGCAGCCAAGTAACAGTAAACACTGAAGCTTTCTTT. Its translation is CASSQVTVNTEAFF.